This T cell receptor (beta chain) was sequenced during a study of T cell repertoires in aging, cancer and after chemotherapy. Looking at the study overall: Six age groups, ranging from 30 or younger to 70 or older, included the donors. Roughly 9.1 million TCR reads were in the whole dataset.

A word on this clonotype: A single base separates this from a much larger clone, so it may be a read error.

Amplification of TCR beta used genomic DNA extracted from peripheral blood. TRB rearrangements spanning V, D and J were amplified using mixed TRB-A/B primers. TCRdb recomputed calls from the multiplex PCR reads with MiXCR, one row per CDR3 protein. The top ten clones hold roughly a tenth of a sample with about 12,000 distinct CDR3 sequences, approximately 30% of them seen once. The sample taken for sequencing was blood. The receptor was derived from a human donor in good health. The donor label of this sample is uncertain.

The chain's CDR3 is CASNTAVGNGYTF. The CDR3 nucleotides read TGTGCCAGCAACACCGCGGTCGGCAATGGCTACACCTTC. The chain has TRBV12-3 or TRBV12-4 and TRBJ1-2; D is uncertain. This CDR3 is built from 13 residues. V gave up 7 bases and J gave up 6 bases, with 15 bases separating them.